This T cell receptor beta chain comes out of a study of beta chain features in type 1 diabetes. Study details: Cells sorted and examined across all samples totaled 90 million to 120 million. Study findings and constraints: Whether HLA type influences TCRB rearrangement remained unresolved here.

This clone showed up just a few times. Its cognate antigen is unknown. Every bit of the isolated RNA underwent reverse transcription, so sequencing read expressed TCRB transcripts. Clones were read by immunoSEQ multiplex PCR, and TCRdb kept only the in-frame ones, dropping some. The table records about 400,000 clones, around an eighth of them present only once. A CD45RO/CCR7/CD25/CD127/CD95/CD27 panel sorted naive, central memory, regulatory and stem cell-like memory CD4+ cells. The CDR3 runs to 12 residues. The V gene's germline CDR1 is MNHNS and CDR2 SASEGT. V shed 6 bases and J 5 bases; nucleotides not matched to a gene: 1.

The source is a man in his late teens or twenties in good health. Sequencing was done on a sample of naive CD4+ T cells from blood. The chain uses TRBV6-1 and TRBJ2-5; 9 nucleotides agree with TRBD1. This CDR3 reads CASRTGGETQYF. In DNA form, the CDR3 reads TGTGCCAGCAGGACAGGGGGGGAGACCCAGTACTTC.